The 20 T cell receptor beta chains given below trace back to one sample, sequenced in a study of identical twins (dated by TCRdb to the mid-2010s). Library method: 5' RACE. TCRdb names Illumina HiSeq 2000 as the instrument used. The public reads were reprocessed in TCRdb via fastp at Q25 and MiXCR, keeping in-frame beta chains. Entries that share a CDR3 protein sequence are merged under the most common genes and DNA. The sample table holds under 500,000 distinct CDR3 sequences, of which about 13% were seen once. Of the sample, 0.95% to 1% is held by the ten largest clones. The sample was also reused in another study, on yellow fever vaccine responses in identical twins.

The sequenced sample was CD4+ T cells sorted from blood. The receptors come from a woman in her late teens or twenties in good health.

This chain links TRBV6-2 or TRBV6-3 with TRBJ2-2, with TRBD1 identical over 9 bases. J gave up 1 base and V 7 bases, and 7 bases lay outside the gene matches. Germline V lookup: CDR1 MNHEY, CDR2 SVGEGT. The CDR3 spans 16 residues. The CDR3 sequence: CASTNATGGNTGELFF. The CDR3 DNA reads as TGTGCCAGCACCAATGCGACAGGGGGGAACACCGGGGAGCTGTTTTTT.

This clonotype was counted a few times. V usage is TRBV20-1 and J usage is TRBJ2-1; 14 bases map to TRBD2. The CDR3 has 17 amino acids. V lost 6 bases, J lost 0 bases, and 7 bases stayed unmatched. CDR1 is DFQATT and CDR2 is SNEGSKA in the germline V gene (reference sequence). CDR3 amino acids: CSASGTSGRGSYNEQFF. CDR3 bases: TGCAGTGCCTCCGGGACTAGCGGGAGAGGCTCCTACAATGAGCAGTTCTTC.

The gene calls are TRBV18 and TRBJ2-2; D is unresolved. Germline V gives CDR1 KGHSH, CDR2 LQKENI. Trimming removed 9 bases from V and 0 bases from J, with 11 bases in between. This CDR3 contains 14 residues. The CDR3 spells CARPRGANTGELFF. The CDR3 region has the DNA TGTGCCAGACCCCGAGGAGCGAACACCGGGGAGCTGTTTTTT.

The V gene is TRBV3-1, the J gene TRBJ1-3; D remains unclear. Germline V gene lookup returns CDR1 LGHDT and CDR2 YNNKEL (reference sequence). The CDR3 length is 13 residues. V lost 1 base and J lost 3, with 4 bases in between. CDR3 residues: CASSQGLGNTIYF. Written as DNA, the CDR3 is TGTGCCAGCAGCCAAGGTCTTGGAAACACCATATATTTT.

Only a few counts were recorded for this clonotype. This chain uses TRBV7-9 with TRBJ2-7; the D is unclear. Germline V gene sequence: CDR1 SEHNR, CDR2 FQNEAQ (reference sequence). The germline V and J ends were trimmed by 0 bases and 6 bases, with 12 bases remaining between them. CDR3 length: 14 residues. CDR3: CASSLAVGEAEQYF. In nucleotides, the CDR3 is TGTGCCAGCAGCTTAGCGGTTGGGGAAGCCGAGCAGTACTTC.

The sample holds a few counts of this clonotype. The rearrangement links TRBV18 to TRBJ2-5; no reliable D call. The CDR3 has 12 amino acids. Trimming took off 4 bases at V and 5 bases at J, with 8 bases between the two ends. The V gene's germline CDR1 is KGHSH and CDR2 LQKENI. Here the CDR3 DNA reads TGTGCCAGCTCACTGCAACGGGAGACCCAGTACTTC. It codes for CASSLQRETQYF.

This clonotype has at least ten counts. J is TRBJ1-1 and V is TRBV6-2 or TRBV6-3; D gene ambiguous. The V end lost 5 bases, the J end lost 1 base, and 11 bases lay between the germline ends. CDR1 and CDR2 from the germline V gene are MNHEY and SVGEGT. CDR3 length equals 14 residues. DNA for the CDR3: TGTGCCAGCAGTAATCGACAAGCGAACACTGAAGCTTTCTTT. It yields the protein CASSNRQANTEAFF.

This clonotype was counted many times. This chain links TRBV6-2 or TRBV6-3 with TRBJ2-1, with 10 bases matching TRBD2. CDR3 size: 14 residues. Per the germline V gene, CDR1 is MNHEY and CDR2 is SVGEGT. V lost 7 bases to trimming and J lost 7 bases; unmatched junction nucleotides: 7. The CDR3 region has the DNA TGTGCCAGCAACCTAGCGGGAGTGGGTAATGAGCAGTTCTTC. Protein product: CASNLAGVGNEQFF.

V is TRBV24-1 and J is TRBJ2-3, with D hard to call. V dropped 1 base and J dropped 0 bases, with 4 bases sitting between them. Germline V gives CDR1 KGHDR, CDR2 SFDVKD. The CDR3 length is 14 residues. CDR3 in DNA: TGTGCCACCAGTGATTTTTTTAGCACAGATACGCAGTATTTT. Translated, it gives CATSDFFSTDTQYF.

This chain connects TRBV5-1 to TRBJ1-4, with 9 bases fitting TRBD1. This CDR3 is 15 amino acids long. The V gene's germline CDR1 is SGHRS and CDR2 YFSETQ. With V trimmed by 2 bases and J by 8 bases, 7 bases remained unmatched. This CDR3 is CASSFRTGVREKLFF. The CDR3 nucleotides read TGCGCCAGCAGCTTTAGGACAGGGGTCAGAGAAAAACTGTTTTTT.

V is TRBV29-1 and J is TRBJ2-3; D gene unclear. The CDR3 has 14 residues. Per the germline V gene, CDR1 is SQVTM and CDR2 is ANQGSEA. Trimming removed 0 bases from V and 1 base from J, with 8 bases in between. CDR3 bases: TGCAGCGTTGAAGATTTTTCCGGCACAGATACGCAGTATTTT. Its protein product is CSVEDFSGTDTQYF.

The chain combines TRBV28 with TRBJ2-7; 8 bases align to TRBD2. The CDR3 loop spans 14 amino acids. Germline V gives CDR1 MDHEN, CDR2 SYDVKM. V gave up 3 bases and J gave up 7 bases; unmatched junction bases: 8. The DNA of the CDR3 is TGTGCCAGCAGTTTTCGGGGGGGGACGCGGGAGCAGTACTTC. The encoded protein is CASSFRGGTREQYF.

The V gene is TRBV7-2, the J gene TRBJ2-3; 8 bases are a match to TRBD2. V lost 1 base to trimming and J lost 6 bases; unmatched junction nucleotides: 9. This CDR3 has 16 amino acids. Germline CDR1 is SGHTA and CDR2 is FQGNSA. The CDR3 protein is CASSLVRGLASDTQYF. The DNA for the CDR3 is TGTGCCAGCAGCTTAGTGAGAGGACTAGCATCCGATACGCAGTATTTT.

The chain joins TRBV2 to TRBJ1-1; the D is unclear. The CDR3 consists of 11 residues. Germline lookup yields CDR1 SNHLY and CDR2 FYNNEI. V was pared by 7 bases and J by 5 bases, with 8 bases between. This CDR3 reads CASNLETEAFF. DNA for the CDR3: TGTGCCAGCAACCTGGAGACTGAAGCTTTCTTT.

This clonotype was recorded a few times. The chain couples TRBV3-1 to TRBJ2-3; D is ambiguous. The CDR3 covers 14 residues. Per the germline V gene, CDR1 is LGHDT and CDR2 is YNNKEL (reference sequence). Trimming removed 4 bases at V and 4 bases at J, with 12 bases between. CDR3: CASSRLIPPDTQYF. The CDR3 DNA sequence: TGTGCCAGCAGCCGATTGATCCCCCCAGATACGCAGTATTTT.

This clonotype occurred a few times. The chain combines TRBV6-1 with TRBJ2-5; the D gene is possibly TRBD1 (5 bases). Germline-derived CDR1 and CDR2 are MNHNS and SASEGT. Trimming cost V 6 bases and J 1 base, with 9 bases left between them. This CDR3 region has 13 residues. The CDR3: CASRGAIQETQYF. The CDR3 DNA reads TGTGCCAGCAGAGGGGCGATCCAAGAGACCCAGTACTTC.

V is TRBV7-3 and J is TRBJ2-1; D remains unclear. With 3 bases removed from V and 5 bases from J, the gap between germline ends came to 8 bases. The CDR3 has 13 amino acids. CDR1 is SGHTA and CDR2 is FQGTGA in the germline V gene. CDR3 sequence (DNA): TGTGCCAGCAGCTTTGGACCCAACAATGAGCAGTTCTTC. The encoded protein is CASSFGPNNEQFF.

This clonotype was observed many times. J is TRBJ2-2 and V is TRBV27; TRBD1 agrees at 7 bases. CDR3 length equals 15 residues. J gave up 0 bases and V 3 bases, and 1 base lay outside the gene matches. Germline lookup yields CDR1 MNHEY and CDR2 SMNVEV (reference sequence). Here the CDR3 DNA reads TGTGCCAGCAGTTTCACAGGGGCGAACACCGGGGAGCTGTTTTTT. It is translated as CASSFTGANTGELFF.

This clonotype was picked up a small number of times. The chain has TRBV12-3 or TRBV12-4 and TRBJ1-1, with a possible D match to TRBD1 (5 bases). There are 14 residues in the CDR3. Between the trimmed V and J ends, which lost 6 bases and 4 bases, there was a span of 15 bases. CDR3 in amino acids: CASRGTGYSTEAFF. As DNA, the CDR3 is TGTGCCAGCAGGGGGACCGGCTATAGCACTGAAGCTTTCTTT.

Written as DNA, the CDR3 is TGTGCCAGCAGTCCCGGGGAGTGGGCGCAGTTCTTC. This gives the protein CASSPGEWAQFF. The chain joins TRBV6-6 to TRBJ2-1; a weak D match, TRBD2 (5 bases). Trimming pared 5 bases from V and 12 bases from J, leaving 14 bases between. Germline V gene lookup returns CDR1 MNHNY and CDR2 SVGAGI (reference sequence). The CDR3 is 12 amino acids.